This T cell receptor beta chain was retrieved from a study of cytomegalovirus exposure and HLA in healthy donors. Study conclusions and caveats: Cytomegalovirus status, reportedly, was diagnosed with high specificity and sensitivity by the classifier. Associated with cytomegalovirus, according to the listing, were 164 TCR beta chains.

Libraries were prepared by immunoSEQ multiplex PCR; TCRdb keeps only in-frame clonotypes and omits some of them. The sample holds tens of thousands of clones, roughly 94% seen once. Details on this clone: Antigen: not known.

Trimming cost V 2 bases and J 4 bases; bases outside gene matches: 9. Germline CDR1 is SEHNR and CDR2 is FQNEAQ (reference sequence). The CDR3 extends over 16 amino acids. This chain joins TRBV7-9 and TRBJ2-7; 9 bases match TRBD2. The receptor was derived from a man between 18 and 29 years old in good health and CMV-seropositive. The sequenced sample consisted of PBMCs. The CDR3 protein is CASSLLAGVLPYEQYF. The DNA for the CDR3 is TGTGCCAGCAGCTTATTAGCGGGAGTCCTCCCATACGAGCAGTACTTC.